The 12 T cell receptor beta chains below come from one sample, sequenced in a study of beta chain features in type 1 diabetes. Since all of the isolated RNA was reverse transcribed, expressed TCRB transcripts were what got sequenced. Profiling relied on immunoSEQ multiplex PCR, and the TCRdb table lists in-frame clones only, not all of them. The table includes approximately 470,000 clones, roughly 31% detected once. The sample consisted of naive CD4+ T cells from blood. The receptor set was obtained from a young man in good health.

The chain recombines TRBV20-1 with TRBJ1-2; D not certain. In germline, CDR1 is DFQATT, CDR2 SNEGSKA (reference sequence). The CDR3 has 10 residues. V was trimmed by 0 bases and J by 7 bases, leaving 3 bases between them. The CDR3 DNA reads as TGCAGTGCTAGAGACTTTGGCTACACCTTC. This encodes CSARDFGYTF.

The rearrangement links TRBV27 to TRBJ1-5; the D is unclear. CDR3 length: 17 residues. CDR1 is MNHEY and CDR2 is SMNVEV in the germline V gene (reference sequence). The V and J ends lost 1 base and 0 bases respectively, with 13 bases between them. CDR3 sequence: CASSLFRREYSNQPQHF. The DNA of the CDR3 is TGTGCCAGCAGTTTATTTCGTAGGGAGTATAGCAATCAGCCCCAGCATTTT.

This clone showed up just once. The CDR3 region has the DNA TGCGCCAGCTCCTTTGGCAGCACCGGCCTTAAGGCCCAGTACTTC. This sequence encodes CASSFGSTGLKAQYF. The rearrangement links TRBV4-3 to TRBJ2-5; no definite D call. Trimming removed 8 bases at V and 9 bases at J, with 25 bases between. Germline V gene lookup returns CDR1 LGHNA and CDR2 YSLEER. This CDR3 comprises 15 residues.

The genes are TRBV18 and TRBJ2-5; the D gene is possibly TRBD2 (6 bases). In germline, CDR1 is KGHSH, CDR2 LQKENI. This CDR3 contains 14 residues. V lost 0 bases to trimming and J lost 6 bases, with 11 bases between them. CDR3 sequence (DNA): TGTGCCAGCTCACCACCTAACGGGGGAAAGACCCAGTACTTC. Its translation: CASSPPNGGKTQYF.

This clone was seen a single time. The CDR3 nucleotides read TGTGCCAGCAGCCGAAGCAGGGCCGATCAGCCCCAGCATTTT. It translates to CASSRSRADQPQHF. The chain uses TRBV7-9 and TRBJ1-5, with D perhaps matching TRBD1 (5 bases). Looked up from germline, CDR1 is SEHNR and CDR2 is FQNEAQ (reference sequence). The CDR3 spans 14 residues. Trimming took off 5 bases at V and 5 bases at J, with 13 bases between the two ends.

The V and J genes are TRBV11-2 and TRBJ2-7; D possibly corresponds to TRBD2 (5 bases). Germline V gives CDR1 SGHAT, CDR2 FQNNGV. The CDR3 length is 13 residues. Between the trimmed V and J ends, which lost 5 bases and 4 bases, there was a span of 12 bases. In DNA, the CDR3 is TGTGCCAGCAGCCAGCTAGCTGCTTACGAGCAGTACTTC. Translating gives CASSQLAAYEQYF. The variable domain in full, completed from reference TRBV11-2 and TRBJ2-7, reads EAGVAQSPRYKIIEKRQSVAFWCNPISGHATLYWYQQILGQGPKLLIQFQNNGVVDDSQLPKDRFSAERLKGVDSTLKIQPAKLEDSAVYLCASSQLAAYEQYFGPGTRLTVT.

The V gene is TRBV18, the J gene TRBJ2-1, with unresolved D. The CDR3 consists of 15 residues. With 4 bases removed from V and 0 bases from J, the gap between germline ends came to 10 bases. CDR1 and CDR2 (germline): KGHSH, LQKENI. CDR3 amino acids: CASSRGGLSYNEQFF. CDR3 sequence (DNA): TGTGCCAGCTCACGTGGCGGCCTCTCCTACAATGAGCAGTTCTTC.

DNA of the CDR3: TGCGCCAGCAGTCAATCAGGCCCGCCGGGTCAGCCCCAGCATTTT. It specifies CASSQSGPPGQPQHF. V gene TRBV23-1 combines with J gene TRBJ1-5; D is ambiguous. TRBV23-1 is an ORF for which the function is uncertain. The CDR3 has 15 amino acids. Trimming removed 0 bases at V and 6 bases at J, with 12 bases between.

The chain combines TRBV30 with TRBJ1-2; no firm D call. CDR1 is GTSNPN, CDR2 SVGIG, per germline (reference sequence). Trimming shortened V by 3 bases and J by 3 bases, and 17 bases separated the two germline ends. The CDR3 totals 15 residues. The CDR3 region is CAWRADLRGDYGYTF. As DNA, the CDR3 is TGTGCCTGGAGGGCAGACCTCCGTGGGGACTATGGCTACACCTTC. The whole variable domain, filled in from reference TRBV30 and TRBJ1-2, reads SQTIHQWPATLVQPVGSPLSLECTVEGTSNPNLYWYRQAAGRGLQLLFYSVGIGQISSEVPQNLSASRPQDRQFILSSKKLLLSDSGFYLCAWRADLRGDYGYTFGSGTRLTVV.

The genes are TRBV7-2 and TRBJ2-3, with D unclear. The CDR3 consists of 15 residues. V lost 3 bases and J lost 1, with 11 bases in between. From germline, CDR1 is SGHTA and CDR2 FQGNSA. CDR3 bases: TGTGCCAGCAGCTTTAGAGTTTCCGGCACAGATACGCAGTATTTT. Translation gives CASSFRVSGTDTQYF. Based on the CDR3 plus reference TRBV7-2 and TRBJ2-3, the full variable domain is GAGVSQSPSNKVTEKGKDVELRCDPISGHTALYWYRQSLGQGLEFLIYFQGNSAPDKSGLPSDRFSAERTGGSVSTLTIQRTQQEDSAVYLCASSFRVSGTDTQYFGPGTRLTVL.

V gene TRBV7-2 combines with J gene TRBJ2-3; D ambiguous. V shed 1 base and J shed 3 bases, with 5 bases lying between them. The CDR3 runs 13 residues. Germline-derived CDR1 and CDR2 are SGHTA and FQGNSA. Written as DNA, the CDR3 is TGTGCCAGCAGCTTAGTACAGACAGATACGCAGTATTTT. Residues: CASSLVQTDTQYF.

The sample holds a few counts of this clone. The germline gene is not matched at one end of the junction; a read error may be the cause. The V and J genes are TRBV15 and TRBJ2-1; 11 nucleotides line up with TRBD2. Germline V gene sequence: CDR1 LNHNV, CDR2 YYDKDF (reference sequence). This CDR3 is 16 amino acids long. CDR3 protein: CATSRGTSGSDNEQFF. In nucleotides, the CDR3 is TGTGCCACCAGCAGGGGGACTAGCGGCTCCGACAATGAGCAGTTCTTC.